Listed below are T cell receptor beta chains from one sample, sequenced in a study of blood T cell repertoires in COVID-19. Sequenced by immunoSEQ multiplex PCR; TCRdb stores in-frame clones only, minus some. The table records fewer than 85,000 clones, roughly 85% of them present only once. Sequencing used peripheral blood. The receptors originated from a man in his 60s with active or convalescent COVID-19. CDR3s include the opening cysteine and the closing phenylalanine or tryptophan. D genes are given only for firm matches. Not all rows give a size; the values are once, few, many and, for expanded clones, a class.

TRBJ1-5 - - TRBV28 CATNNQPQHF TGTGCCACCAACAATCAGCCCCAGCATTTT
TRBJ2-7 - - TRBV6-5 CASSRGSDYEQYF TGTGCCAGCAGTAGAGGATCGGACTACGAGCAGTACTTC
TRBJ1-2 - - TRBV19 CASSANRDYGYTF TGTGCCAGTAGTGCAAACAGGGACTATGGCTACACCTTC
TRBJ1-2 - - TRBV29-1 CSVGDIYGYTF TGCAGCGTCGGGGACATCTATGGCTACACCTTC
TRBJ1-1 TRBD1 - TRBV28 CASSLTGQGQAFF TGTGCCAGCAGTTTAACGGGACAGGGTCAGGCTTTCTTT
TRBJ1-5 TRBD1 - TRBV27 CASSPYGTVNQPQHF TGTGCCAGCAGTCCATACGGGACAGTTAATCAGCCCCAGCATTTT
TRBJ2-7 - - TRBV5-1 CASSLIQGGDEQYF TGCGCCAGCAGCTTAATACAGGGGGGGGACGAGCAGTACTTC
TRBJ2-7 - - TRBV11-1 CASSLDPPSGIHEQYF TGTGCCAGCAGCTTAGATCCCCCGTCAGGGATCCACGAGCAGTACTTC
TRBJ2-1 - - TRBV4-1 CASSQSSSSWYEQFF TGCGCCAGCAGCCAGTCCTCTTCTAGCTGGTATGAGCAGTTCTTC
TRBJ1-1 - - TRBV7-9 CASSTRDTEAFF TGTGCCAGCAGCACTAGGGACACTGAAGCTTTCTTT
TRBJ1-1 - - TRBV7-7 CASSLSGASTEAFF TGTGCCAGCAGCTTGTCTGGGGCCTCCACTGAAGCTTTCTTT
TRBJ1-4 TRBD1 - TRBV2 CASSYGTGYNEKLFF TGTGCCAGCAGTTATGGGACAGGATATAATGAAAAACTGTTTTTT
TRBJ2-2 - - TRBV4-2 CASSPRGGDTGELFF TGTGCCAGCAGCCCCAGGGGAGGGGACACCGGGGAGCTGTTTTTT
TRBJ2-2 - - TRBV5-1 CASSRIQGPMGELFF TGCGCCAGCAGCCGAATACAGGGCCCTATGGGGGAGCTGTTTTTT
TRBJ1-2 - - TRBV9 CASSPPPGSYGYTF TGTGCCAGCAGCCCCCCGCCGGGGTCCTATGGCTACACCTTC
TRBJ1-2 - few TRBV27 CASSHIGGAYYGYTF TGTGCCAGCAGTCACATTGGAGGGGCGTACTATGGCTACACCTTC
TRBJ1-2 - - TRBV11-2 CASSWDITGYTF TGTGCCAGCAGCTGGGACATAACGGGCTACACCTTC
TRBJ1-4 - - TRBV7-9 CASSLEVQEEKLFF TGTGCCAGCAGCTTAGAGGTACAGGAAGAAAAACTGTTTTTT
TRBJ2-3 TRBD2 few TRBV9 CASSVVGSGGTDTQYF TGTGCCAGCAGCGTAGTTGGTAGCGGGGGGACAGATACGCAGTATTTT
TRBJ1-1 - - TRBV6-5 CASNWQLNTEAFF TGTGCCAGCAATTGGCAGTTGAACACTGAAGCTTTCTTT